The 20 T cell receptor beta chains below all came from one sample that was sequenced in a study of cytomegalovirus exposure and HLA in healthy donors. Amplification used 60 Vbeta primers and 13 Jbeta primers. Some clones are missing from TCRdb's copy, which holds only in-frame ones; the method was immunoSEQ multiplex PCR. The data contain 170,000 or so clones, over 80% of them seen just once; the ten biggest clones take up roughly 6.3%. The source material was PBMCs. These receptors were taken from a male donor in good health and CMV-seropositive.

The chain recombines TRBV5-1 with TRBJ2-5, with D maybe TRBD1 (6 bases). This CDR3 region has 14 residues. With 2 bases removed from V and 1 base from J, the gap between germline ends came to 9 bases. The germline CDR1 and CDR2 sequences are SGHRS and YFSETQ. The CDR3 protein is CASSLQGTQETQYF. The CDR3 coding sequence is TGCGCCAGCAGCTTACAGGGAACCCAAGAGACCCAGTACTTC.

The chain couples TRBV6-5 to TRBJ1-2; perhaps TRBD1 as D (5 bases). The CDR3 consists of 14 residues. In germline, CDR1 is MNHEY, CDR2 SVGAGI. Trimming pared 6 bases from V and 2 bases from J, leaving 13 bases between. The CDR3 DNA sequence: TGTGCCAGCAGCCCCGGCGGGACGAACTATGGCTACACCTTC. Protein product: CASSPGGTNYGYTF.

The V gene is TRBV9, the J gene TRBJ1-5; 7 bases are shared with TRBD1. V gave up 3 bases and J gave up 5 bases; unmatched junction bases: 8. Germline CDR1 SGDLS, CDR2 YYNGEE. There are 15 residues in the CDR3. CDR3 coding DNA: TGTGCCAGCAGCGGAATCGGGACAGTTGATCAGCCCCAGCATTTT. This gives the protein CASSGIGTVDQPQHF.

The chain links TRBV29-1 to TRBJ1-1; D not certain. The germline gives CDR1 SQVTM, CDR2 ANQGSEA. Trimming removed 7 bases at V and 1 base at J, with 10 bases between. The CDR3 runs 12 residues. The DNA of the CDR3 is TGCAGCGGGGGAGGAGAGAACACTGAAGCTTTCTTT. It yields the protein CSGGGENTEAFF.

V gene TRBV19 combines with J gene TRBJ2-7; TRBD2 matches 8 bases. The length of the CDR3 is 14 residues. The germline V gene encodes CDR1 LNHDA and CDR2 SQIVND (reference sequence). V lost 5 bases to trimming and J lost 12 bases; unmatched junction nucleotides: 15. CDR3 amino acids: CASSPREGSLTTYF. The CDR3 DNA reads as TGTGCCAGTAGTCCCCGGGAGGGTTCCCTTACGACGTACTTC.

The chain recombines TRBV11-2 with TRBJ2-1, with D possibly TRBD2 on 6 matching bases. Trimming pared 0 bases from V and 3 bases from J, leaving 9 bases between. The length of the CDR3 is 15 residues. In germline, CDR1 is SGHAT, CDR2 FQNNGV. This chain's CDR3 is CASSLEGGSYNEQFF. CDR3 sequence (DNA): TGTGCCAGCAGCTTAGAGGGGGGAAGCTACAATGAGCAGTTCTTC. Full variable domain (remainder filled in from reference TRBV11-2 and TRBJ2-1): EAGVAQSPRYKIIEKRQSVAFWCNPISGHATLYWYQQILGQGPKLLIQFQNNGVVDDSQLPKDRFSAERLKGVDSTLKIQPAKLEDSAVYLCASSLEGGSYNEQFFGPGTRLTVL.

This clone was seen a few times. The V and J genes are TRBV4-3 and TRBJ1-4, with unresolved D. This CDR3 comprises 17 residues. Germline CDR1 LGHNA, CDR2 YSLEER. Trimming stripped 0 bases from V and 8 bases from J, with 19 bases between. The CDR3 nucleotides read TGCGCCAGCAGCCAAGATCCTAGGGCAGCGGGCGGGGAAAAACTGTTTTTT. It encodes CASSQDPRAAGGEKLFF.

The V call is TRBV29-1, the J call TRBJ1-2; a possible D gene is TRBD1 (6 bases). The V end lost 7 bases, the J end lost 4 bases, and 16 bases lay between the germline ends. The CDR3 loop spans 13 amino acids. Germline loops: CDR1 SQVTM, CDR2 ANQGSEA. The CDR3 spells CSASEDSLYGYTF. In nucleotides, the CDR3 is TGCAGCGCCTCAGAGGACAGCCTCTATGGCTACACCTTC.

The J gene is TRBJ2-5, the V gene TRBV11-3; 8 bases are shared with TRBD1. The DNA end lines up better with TRBJ2-7; the J call may be wrong. Germline values: CDR1 SGHNT, CDR2 YENEEA. This CDR3 has 15 residues. The DNA of the CDR3 is TGTGCCAGCAGCTTGGGGACAGGTAGATCCTACGAGCAGTACTTC. Amino acid sequence: CASSLGTGRSYEQYF.

This sequence joins TRBV27 and TRBJ1-4, with a possible D match to TRBD1 (6 bases). Germline CDR1 and CDR2: MNHEY and SMNVEV (reference sequence). V lost 5 bases and J 5 bases, leaving 12 bases between the germline ends. The CDR3 is 14 amino acids. The CDR3 is CASSAVRGNEKLFF. The CDR3 DNA sequence: TGTGCCAGCAGTGCCGTCAGGGGCAATGAAAAACTGTTTTTT. Variable domain in full (rest from reference TRBV27 and TRBJ1-4): EAQVTQNPRYLITVTGKKLTVTCSQNMNHEYMSWYRQDPGLGLRQIYYSMNVEVTDKGDVPEGYKVSRKEKRNFPLILESPSPNQTSLYFCASSAVRGNEKLFFGSGTQLSVL.

This clone showed up just once. The rearrangement links TRBV21-1 to TRBJ1-5; whether TRBD1, the table's D call, matches the DNA was not checked. TRBV21-1 is assigned pseudogene status. The CDR3 has 15 amino acids. This CDR3 is CASSNGTGWNQPQHF. CDR3 nucleotide sequence: TGTGCCAGCAGCAACGGGACAGGATGGAATCAGCCCCAGCATTTT.

The chain uses TRBV5-6 and TRBJ1-1; 7 nucleotides align to TRBD1. Losses at the gene ends were 4 bases for V and 3 bases for J; bases not matched to a gene: 21. Germline V gives CDR1 SGHDT, CDR2 YYEEEE. The CDR3 loop spans 19 amino acids. CDR3 bases: TGTGCCAGCAGCATGGGGGCCGGGACAGCGAGTCTTTTGGACACTGAAGCTTTCTTT. Its translation is CASSMGAGTASLLDTEAFF.

The rearrangement joins TRBV28 to TRBJ1-1; D unresolved. V gave up 6 bases and J gave up 0 bases, with 5 bases separating them. Germline V lookup: CDR1 MDHEN, CDR2 SYDVKM. The CDR3 covers 12 residues. The CDR3 spells CASRLMNTEAFF. The DNA for the CDR3 is TGTGCCAGCAGACTGATGAACACTGAAGCTTTCTTT.

The chain couples TRBV9 to TRBJ2-1; 10 bases are shared with TRBD2. Germline loops: CDR1 SGDLS, CDR2 YYNGEE. This CDR3 has 17 amino acids. V shed 0 bases, J shed 0 bases, and the junction held 3 bases outside the gene matches. The chain's CDR3 is CASSVGLAGISYNEQFF. The CDR3 DNA reads TGTGCCAGCAGCGTAGGACTAGCGGGCATCTCCTACAATGAGCAGTTCTTC.

This sequence joins TRBV28 and TRBJ2-7; 16 bases agree with TRBD2. The CDR3 extends over 18 amino acids. From germline, CDR1 is MDHEN and CDR2 SYDVKM. The ends lost 5 bases at V and 2 bases at J; junction bases unmatched: 9. CDR3 coding DNA: TGTGCCAGCAGTCCCGGGACTAGCGGGAGGGCCTGGGCCTACGAGCAGTACTTC. As protein: CASSPGTSGRAWAYEQYF. Full variable domain (outside the CDR3, taken from reference TRBV28 and TRBJ2-7): DVKVTQSSRYLVKRTGEKVFLECVQDMDHENMFWYRQDPGLGLRLIYFSYDVKMKEKGDIPEGYSVSREKKERFSLILESASTNQTSMYLCASSPGTSGRAWAYEQYFGPGTRLTVT.

As DNA, the CDR3 is TGTGCCAGCAGCTTCGCAGGGAATGATCAGCCCCAGCATTTT. This sequence encodes CASSFAGNDQPQHF. The chain carries TRBV5-6 and TRBJ1-5; the D gene is possibly TRBD1 (5 bases). CDR1 is SGHDT and CDR2 is YYEEEE in the germline V gene. The CDR3 has 14 amino acids. V dropped 2 bases and J dropped 5 bases, with 11 bases sitting between them.

CDR3 sequence (DNA): TGTGCCAGCGTTGGTTCGACAGGGTTCACCGGGGAGCTGTTTTTT. Protein: CASVGSTGFTGELFF. The chain joins TRBV2 to TRBJ2-2; 7 bases map to TRBD1. The CDR3 sequence is 15 residues long. Germline V gene data show CDR1 as SNHLY and CDR2 as FYNNEI. V shed 8 bases and J 4 bases; nucleotides not matched to a gene: 10. The complete variable domain, with remaining parts taken from reference TRBV2 and TRBJ2-2, reads EPEVTQTPSHQVTQMGQEVILRCVPISNHLYFYWYRQILGQKVEFLVSFYNNEISEKSEIFDDQFSVERPDGSNFTLKIRSTKLEDSAMYFCASVGSTGFTGELFFGEGSRLTVL.

This clone was seen a handful of times. V gene TRBV5-1 combines with J gene TRBJ2-1, with 7 bases lining up with TRBD2. CDR1 and CDR2 (germline): SGHRS, YFSETQ. The trim removed 1 base at V and 7 bases at J, leaving 11 bases unmatched. CDR3 length: 16 amino acids. The CDR3 nucleotides are TGCGCCAGCAGCTTGAGCGGGACTACTACGAGGAATGAGCAGTTCTTC. This codes for CASSLSGTTTRNEQFF.

The rearrangement uses TRBV7-8 and TRBJ2-7; D unclear. The CDR3 runs 15 residues. CDR1 is SGHVS and CDR2 is FQNEAQ in the germline V gene. V was trimmed by 1 base and J by 7 bases, leaving 17 bases between them. The CDR3 spells CASSLGSLVSLEQYF. In nucleotides, the CDR3 is TGTGCCAGCAGCTTAGGTTCACTCGTTTCGCTAGAGCAGTACTTC.

The chain links TRBV9 to TRBJ2-7; D might be TRBD2 (7 bases). The ends were cut back, 0 bases at V and 5 bases at J, with 15 bases in the middle. The germline V gene has CDR1 SGDLS and CDR2 YYNGEE. This CDR3 spans 15 amino acids. CDR3 in DNA: TGTGCCAGCAGCGTAGCGGGGGGCAATGGGGACGAGCAGTACTTC. The encoded protein is CASSVAGGNGDEQYF. Based on the CDR3 plus reference TRBV9 and TRBJ2-7, the full variable domain is DSGVTQTPKHLITATGQRVTLRCSPRSGDLSVYWYQQSLDQGLQFLIQYYNGEERAKGNILERFSAQQFPDLHSELNLSSLELGDSALYFCASSVAGGNGDEQYFGPGTRLTVT.